This T cell receptor beta chain was sequenced in a study of cytomegalovirus exposure and HLA in healthy donors. Looking at the study overall: Researchers previously reported finding fewer than 120 million unique TCR beta sequences from around 200 million T cells. Whole-study findings and limits: According to a later analysis, most TCR beta chains associated with CMV appeared HLA-restricted.

Use of 60 Vbeta and 13 Jbeta primers characterized the PCR. Assay used: immunoSEQ multiplex PCR; TCRdb lists only in-frame clones, some missing. The sample data list around 70,000 clones. Comment on this clone: Its specificity is not known.

CDR3 length: 15 amino acids. The germline V gene has CDR1 MGHDK and CDR2 SYGVNS. Sequencing was carried out using PBMCs. The clonotype comes from a middle-aged woman in good health and CMV-seropositive. The chain recombines TRBV25-1 with TRBJ2-5, with 11 bases that match TRBD2. Near its end, the DNA agrees better with TRBJ2-7, so the J call may be wrong. The CDR3 loop is CASSAGLADTYEQYF. The CDR3 bases are TGTGCCAGCAGTGCGGGACTAGCGGATACCTACGAGCAGTACTTC.